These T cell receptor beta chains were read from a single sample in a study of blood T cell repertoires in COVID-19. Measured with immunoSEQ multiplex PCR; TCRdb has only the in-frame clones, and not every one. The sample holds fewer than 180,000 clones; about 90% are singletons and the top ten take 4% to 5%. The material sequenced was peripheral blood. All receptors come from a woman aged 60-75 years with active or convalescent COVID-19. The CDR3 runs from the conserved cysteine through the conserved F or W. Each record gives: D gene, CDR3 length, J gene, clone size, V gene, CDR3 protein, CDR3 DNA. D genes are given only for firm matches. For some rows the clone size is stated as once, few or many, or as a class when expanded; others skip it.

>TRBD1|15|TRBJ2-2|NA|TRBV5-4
CASSQETGDGGELFF
TGTGCCAGCAGCCAAGAGACAGGGGACGGCGGGGAGCTGTTTTTT
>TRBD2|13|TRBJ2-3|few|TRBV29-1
CSVQGGVADTQYF
TGCAGCGTTCAGGGAGGGGTCGCAGATACGCAGTATTTT
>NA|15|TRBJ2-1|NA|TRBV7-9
CASSLSSGPYNEQFF
TGTGCCAGCAGCTTAAGTAGCGGCCCCTACAATGAGCAGTTCTTC
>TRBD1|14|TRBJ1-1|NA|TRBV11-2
CASSLRQGNTEAFF
TGTGCCAGCAGCTTAAGACAGGGAAACACTGAAGCTTTCTTT
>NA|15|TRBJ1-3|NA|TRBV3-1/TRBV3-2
CASSQGAASGNTIYF
TGTGCCAGCAGCCAGGGGGCTGCCTCTGGAAACACCATATATTTT
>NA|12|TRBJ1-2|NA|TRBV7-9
CASSLDRLGYTF
TGTGCCAGCAGCTTAGACAGGCTTGGCTACACCTTC
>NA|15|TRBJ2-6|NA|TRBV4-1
CASSPGAAGANVLTF
TGCGCCAGCAGCCCAGGGGCGGCAGGGGCCAACGTCCTGACTTTC
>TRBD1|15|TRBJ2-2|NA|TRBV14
CASSPMDRATGELFF
TGTGCCAGCAGCCCGATGGACAGGGCGACCGGGGAGCTGTTTTTT
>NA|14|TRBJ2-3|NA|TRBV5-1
CASSFAQGGDTQYF
TGCGCCAGCAGCTTTGCACAGGGAGGGGATACGCAGTATTTT
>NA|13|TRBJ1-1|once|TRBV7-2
CASSFPPQAEAFF
TGTGCCAGCAGCTTCCCCCCACAGGCTGAAGCTTTCTTT
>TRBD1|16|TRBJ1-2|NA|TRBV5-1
CASSLAGTGEFGGYTF
TGCGCCAGCAGCTTGGCCGGGACAGGGGAGTTTGGTGGCTACACCTTC
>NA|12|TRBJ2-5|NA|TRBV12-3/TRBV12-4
CASSLNLQTQYF
TGTGCCAGCAGTTTAAACTTACAGACCCAGTACTTC
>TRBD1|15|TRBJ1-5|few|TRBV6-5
CASRVGGGGNQPQHF
TGTGCCAGCAGGGTAGGGGGCGGGGGCAATCAGCCCCAGCATTTT
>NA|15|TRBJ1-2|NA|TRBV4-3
CASSHLGGRDYGYTF
TGCGCCAGCAGCCACCTAGGGGGAAGGGACTATGGCTACACCTTC
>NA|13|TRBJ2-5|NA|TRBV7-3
CASSLGGWETQYF
TGTGCCAGCAGCTTAGGGGGGTGGGAGACCCAGTACTTC
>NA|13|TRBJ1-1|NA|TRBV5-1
CASTLQGNTEAFF
TGCGCCAGCACTCTACAGGGGAACACTGAAGCTTTCTTT
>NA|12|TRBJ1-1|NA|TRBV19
CASSIGQLGAFF
TGTGCCAGTAGTATCGGACAGCTCGGAGCTTTCTTT
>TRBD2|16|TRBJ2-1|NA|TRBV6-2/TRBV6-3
CASSDTSGGMYNEQFF
TGTGCCAGCAGTGACACTAGCGGGGGGATGTACAATGAGCAGTTCTTC
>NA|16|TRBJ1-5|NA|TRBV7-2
CASSLDGGSSNQPQHF
TGTGCCAGCAGCTTAGACGGGGGATCTAGCAATCAGCCCCAGCATTTT
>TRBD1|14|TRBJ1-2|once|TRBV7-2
CASSSGQGNYGYTF
TGTGCCAGCAGTTCAGGACAGGGCAACTATGGCTACACCTTC
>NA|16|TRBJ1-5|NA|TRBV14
CASSHIRFYSNQPQHF
TGTGCCAGCAGCCACATCAGATTTTATAGCAATCAGCCCCAGCATTTT
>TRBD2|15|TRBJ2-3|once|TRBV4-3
CASSLGTSETDTQYF
TGCGCCAGCAGCCTAGGGACTAGCGAAACAGATACGCAGTATTTT
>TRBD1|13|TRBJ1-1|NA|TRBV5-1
CASSGDRNTEAFF
TGCGCCAGCAGCGGGGACAGGAACACTGAAGCTTTCTTT
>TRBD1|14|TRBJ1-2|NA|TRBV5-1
CASSLGQTGDGYTF
TGCGCCAGCAGCTTGGGACAGACAGGGGATGGCTACACCTTC
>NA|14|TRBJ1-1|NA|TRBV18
CASSPGGQNTEAFF
TGTGCCAGCTCACCAGGCGGACAGAACACTGAAGCTTTCTTT
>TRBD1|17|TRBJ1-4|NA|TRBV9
CASSKTDRAVLNEKLFF
TGTGCCAGCAGCAAGACGGACAGGGCGGTTCTTAATGAAAAACTGTTTTTT
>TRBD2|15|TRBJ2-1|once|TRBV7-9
CASSPRLAPTGEQFF
TGTGCCAGCAGCCCCCGACTAGCGCCCACAGGGGAGCAGTTCTTC
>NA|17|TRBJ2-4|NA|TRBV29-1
CSKTREPSLLAKNIQYF
TGCAGCAAGACACGTGAGCCTTCCCTTCTAGCCAAAAACATTCAGTACTTC
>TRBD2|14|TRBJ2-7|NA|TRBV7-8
CASSFGGSSYEQYF
TGTGCCAGCAGCTTCGGGGGGTCCTCCTACGAGCAGTACTTC
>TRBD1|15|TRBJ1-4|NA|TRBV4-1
CASSRPWTGSEKLFF
TGCGCCAGCAGCCGCCCTTGGACAGGTAGTGAAAAACTGTTTTTT
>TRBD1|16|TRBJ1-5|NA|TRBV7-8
CASSLERQGVYQPQHF
TGTGCCAGCAGCTTAGAGAGACAGGGAGTATATCAGCCCCAGCATTTT
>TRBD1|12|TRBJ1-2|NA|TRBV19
CASDDRVYGYTF
TGTGCCAGCGACGACAGGGTCTATGGCTACACCTTC
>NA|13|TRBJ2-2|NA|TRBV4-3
CASSPQGTGELFF
TGCGCCAGCAGCCCACAGGGAACCGGGGAGCTGTTTTTT
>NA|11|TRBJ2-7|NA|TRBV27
CASGSGYEQYF
TGTGCCAGCGGGAGTGGCTACGAGCAGTACTTC
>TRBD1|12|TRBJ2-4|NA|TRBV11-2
CASSRGDRAQYF
TGTGCCAGCAGCAGAGGGGACAGGGCTCAGTACTTC
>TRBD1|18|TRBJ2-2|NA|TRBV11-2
CASRAGRGQGGHTGELFF
TGTGCCAGCAGGGCGGGGCGGGGACAGGGAGGTCACACCGGGGAGCTGTTTTTT
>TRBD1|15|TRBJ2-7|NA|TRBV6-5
CASSYTPQGAYEQYF
TGTGCCAGCAGTTACACCCCGCAGGGGGCCTACGAGCAGTACTTC
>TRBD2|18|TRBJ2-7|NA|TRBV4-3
CASSYTVTSGGATDEQYF
TGCGCCAGCAGCTATACCGTCACTAGCGGGGGGGCGACGGATGAGCAGTACTTC
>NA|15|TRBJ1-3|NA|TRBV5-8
CASSLGAGPGNTIYF
TGTGCCAGCAGCTTGGGGGCAGGCCCTGGAAACACCATATATTTT
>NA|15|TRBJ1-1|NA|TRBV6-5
CASINLGGGNTEAFF
TGTGCCAGCATCAACCTGGGGGGAGGGAACACTGAAGCTTTCTTT
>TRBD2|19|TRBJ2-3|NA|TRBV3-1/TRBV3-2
CASSQEGSGGPRFTDTQYF
TGTGCCAGCAGCCAAGAAGGTAGCGGGGGCCCCCGCTTCACAGATACGCAGTATTTT
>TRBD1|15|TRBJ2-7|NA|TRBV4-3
CASSQYRGYSYEQYF
TGCGCCAGCAGCCAATACAGGGGATACTCCTACGAGCAGTACTTC
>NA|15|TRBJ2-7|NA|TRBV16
CASSQSGTGIHEQYF
TGTGCCAGCAGCCAATCGGGAACAGGGATCCACGAGCAGTACTTC
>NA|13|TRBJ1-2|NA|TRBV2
CASSEGREYGYTF
TGTGCCAGCAGTGAGGGCAGGGAATATGGCTACACCTTC
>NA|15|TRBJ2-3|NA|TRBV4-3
CASSQGIGVTDTQYF
TGCGCCAGCAGCCAAGGTATAGGGGTCACAGATACGCAGTATTTT
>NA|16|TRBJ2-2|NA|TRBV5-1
CASSFRETGHTGELFF
TGCGCCAGCAGCTTTCGGGAGACCGGACACACCGGGGAGCTGTTTTTT